This TCR beta chain was observed in a study of blood T cell repertoires in COVID-19 (dated by TCRdb to about 2020). About the investigation overall: Samples covering the acute and convalescent phases of COVID-19 were provided by collaborators in the United States, Italy and Spain. The repertoires were released in a freely available public database intended as a resource for research on the immune response to SARS-CoV-2. The material from the prospective study consisted of cDNA or gDNA derived from T cells, B-cell-depleted T cells, or PBMCs. The dataset comprised deeply sampled blood TCRbeta repertoires from subjects exposed to, actively infected with, or recovered from COVID-19. The samples were drawn from the first 160 participants of the ongoing ImmuneRACE study and from 1,254 subjects provided by 6 global collaborators. A de-identified subject ID, COVID-19 status, age in years and sex were almost always included in the sample metadata. Where HLA class I and class II types were available, the types were taken from metadata supplied by the sample provider, not from assay-based typing. What the authors observed across the whole study: The amount of clinical and demographic metadata varied by source and participant and was provided uncurated.

TCRbeta CDR3 regions were amplified from genomic DNA using the immunoSEQ Assay, a bias-controlled multiplex PCR. Concerning the study's data processing: Within the assay, amplification of reference gene primers was used to estimate how many nucleated cells each sample contained. To quantify the absolute abundance of each unique TCRbeta CDR3 rearrangement, sequence reads were collapsed and filtered. Productive Simpson clonality was computed per sample as the square root of Simpson's diversity index over productive rearrangements. TCRdb provides this immuneACCESS table in a form limited to in-frame rearrangements. Some clones are lacking; in checked studies, under half of them reflect an unresolved V gene, and why the rest are absent is not known. V and J calls and clone size follow that table, whereas D and trimming were derived from the DNA. For this sample the table gives roughly 56,000 clones, of which 90% were detected only once. The ten largest clones capture less than 15% of the sample.

From a lookup of the germline V gene, CDR1 and CDR2 are KGHSH and LQKENI. The trim is 2 bases for V and 8 bases for J, with a gap of 12 bases between the germline ends. The cysteine opens and the phenylalanine closes a CDR3 of 14 amino acids. CDR3 DNA only is kept here, 42 bases in frame from base 1. Collaborating institutions collected whole blood in K2EDTA tubes following their own protocols. Collaborator samples were shipped for TCRbeta analysis as frozen whole blood, isolated PBMCs, or DNA extracted from either sample type. This clone was seen only once. Its binding antigen is unknown. Within one base of it there is no much larger clone, and no base qualities were kept.

The source is a man aged 55 to 70 with active COVID-19. Sequenced: peripheral blood. The chain is made from TRBV18 and TRBJ1-4, and perhaps TRBD1 as D gene, on 5 matching bases. The CDR3 has the sequence CASSPGAFDEKLFF. The DNA sequence reads TGTGCCAGCTCACCAGGGGCCTTCGACGAAAAACTGTTTTTT. The entire variable domain, with the stretches around the CDR3 drawn from the reference TRBV18 and TRBJ1-4 proteins, is NAGVMQNPRHLVRRRGQEARLRCSPMKGHSHVYWYRQLPEEGLKFMVYLQKENIIDESGMPKERFSAEFPKEGPSILRIQQVVRGDSAAYFCASSPGAFDEKLFFGSGTQLSVL.